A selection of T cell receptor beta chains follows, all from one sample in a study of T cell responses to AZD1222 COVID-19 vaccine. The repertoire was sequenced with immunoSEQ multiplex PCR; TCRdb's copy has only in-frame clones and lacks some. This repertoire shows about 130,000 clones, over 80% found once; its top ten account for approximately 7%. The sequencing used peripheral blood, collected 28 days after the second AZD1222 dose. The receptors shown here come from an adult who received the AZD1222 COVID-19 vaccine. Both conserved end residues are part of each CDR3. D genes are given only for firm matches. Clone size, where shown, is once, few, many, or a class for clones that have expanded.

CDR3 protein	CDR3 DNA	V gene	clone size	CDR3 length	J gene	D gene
CASSQALDGYEQYF	TGTGCCAGCAGCCAAGCCCTAGACGGCTACGAGCAGTACTTC	TRBV3-1/TRBV3-2	.	14	TRBJ2-7	.
CASSHRDRSNTEAFF	TGTGCCAGCAGCCACAGGGACAGATCGAACACTGAAGCTTTCTTT	TRBV3-1/TRBV3-2	.	15	TRBJ1-1	TRBD1
CASSPGPYTDTQYF	TGTGCCAGCAGTCCGGGCCCGTACACAGATACGCAGTATTTT	TRBV6-6	.	14	TRBJ2-3	.
CASSLAGRVESLYF	TGTGCCAGCAGCTTAGCCGGCAGGGTTGAGTCCCTATACTTC	TRBV11-2	.	14	TRBJ1-2	.
CASSLDVQPQHF	TGTGCCAGCAGTTTAGATGTTCAGCCCCAGCATTTT	TRBV12-3/TRBV12-4	.	12	TRBJ1-5	.
CSVDWVRGPSGYTF	TGCAGCGTTGATTGGGTCAGGGGCCCTTCTGGCTACACCTTC	TRBV29-1	.	14	TRBJ1-2	.
CAISPRGTGSTDTQYF	TGTGCCATCAGCCCAAGGGGGACGGGGAGCACAGATACGCAGTATTTT	TRBV10-3	.	16	TRBJ2-3	.
CASSVGEEQFF	TGTGCCAGCAGCGTAGGGGAGGAGCAGTTCTTC	TRBV9	.	11	TRBJ2-1	.
CASSPQGARYTEAFF	TGTGCCAGCTCACCTCAGGGGGCGAGGTACACTGAAGCTTTCTTT	TRBV18	.	15	TRBJ1-1	TRBD1
CARSLGPPCLTENTGELFF	TGTGCCAGAAGCTTAGGGCCCCCTTGTCTAACAGAGAACACCGGGGAGCTGTTTTTT	TRBV7-5	.	19	TRBJ2-2	.
CASSLGHYQETQYF	TGTGCCAGCAGCTTAGGCCATTACCAAGAGACCCAGTACTTC	TRBV11-2	.	14	TRBJ2-5	.
CASSLGPQGVRTEAFF	TGTGCCAGCAGCTTGGGTCCACAGGGAGTAAGGACTGAAGCTTTCTTT	TRBV5-6	.	16	TRBJ1-1	.
CASSGKDPNYGYTF	TGTGCCAGCAGCGGTAAGGATCCTAACTATGGCTACACCTTC	TRBV9	.	14	TRBJ1-2	.
CASSSRTGPNNQPQHF	TGTGCCAGTAGTTCCAGGACAGGTCCGAATAATCAGCCCCAGCATTTT	TRBV19	.	16	TRBJ1-5	TRBD1
CASSFSVAYEQYF	TGTGCCAGTAGTTTCTCAGTGGCATACGAGCAGTACTTC	TRBV19	once	13	TRBJ2-7	.
CASSPSGGVMNTEAFF	TGTGCCAGCAGTCCGTCGGGTGGGGTAATGAACACTGAAGCTTTCTTT	TRBV6-6	.	16	TRBJ1-1	.
CASSLIWGDYGYTF	TGTGCCAGCAGCTTGATCTGGGGAGACTATGGCTACACCTTC	TRBV5-6	.	14	TRBJ1-2	.
CASSPSATLHF	TGTGCCAGCAGTCCAAGTGCAACCCTCCACTTT	TRBV28	.	11	TRBJ1-6	.
CASSFGAGELTDTQYF	TGTGCCAGCAGCTTTGGGGCCGGTGAACTCACAGATACGCAGTATTTT	TRBV7-3	once	16	TRBJ2-3	.
CSVEDGPTGRTGIYGYTF	TGCAGCGTTGAAGATGGCCCCACCGGACGGACTGGGATTTATGGCTACACCTTC	TRBV29-1	.	18	TRBJ1-2	.
CASSVQGDEKLFF	TGCGCCAGCAGCGTCCAGGGAGACGAAAAACTGTTTTTT	TRBV5-1	few	13	TRBJ1-4	.
CASSQGPNRGRTEAFF	TGTGCCAGCTCCCAGGGTCCAAACAGGGGGCGAACTGAAGCTTTCTTT	TRBV18	.	16	TRBJ1-1	TRBD1
CASSLPGTGFYNEQFF	TGTGCCAGCAGCTTGCCAGGGACCGGTTTCTACAATGAGCAGTTCTTC	TRBV11-2	.	16	TRBJ2-1	.
CASSDGTGGNTEAFF	TGTGCCAGCAGTGACGGGACAGGGGGGAACACTGAAGCTTTCTTT	TRBV6-4	few	15	TRBJ1-1	TRBD1
CASSRPGTGFEQYF	TGTGCCAGCAGCCGTCCCGGGACAGGGTTCGAGCAGTACTTC	TRBV7-2	.	14	TRBJ2-7	TRBD1
CASSIGGGDEKLFF	TGTGCCAGTAGTATAGGGGGAGGAGATGAAAAACTGTTTTTT	TRBV19	.	14	TRBJ1-4	.
CASSDPGTENTEAFF	TGTGCCAGCAGCGATCCCGGGACAGAGAACACTGAAGCTTTCTTT	TRBV13	.	15	TRBJ1-1	TRBD1
CASSRDRNQPQHF	TGTGCCAGCAGCCGTGACAGGAATCAGCCCCAGCATTTT	TRBV7-9	.	13	TRBJ1-5	.
CASSLGPLPEGSQPQHF	TGCGCCAGCAGCTTGGGTCCTCTGCCTGAGGGGAGTCAGCCCCAGCATTTT	TRBV5-1	.	17	TRBJ1-5	.
CASSLYPQGNYEQYF	TGTGCCAGCAGTTTATACCCCCAGGGGAACTACGAGCAGTACTTC	TRBV27	.	15	TRBJ2-7	.
CATSRDRFTEQNTEAFF	TGTGCCACCAGCAGAGATCGGTTTACAGAGCAGAACACTGAAGCTTTCTTT	TRBV15	.	17	TRBJ1-1	.
CASSQGGESGANVLTF	TGTGCCAGCAGCCAAGGGGGGGAATCTGGGGCCAACGTCCTGACTTTC	TRBV4-2	.	16	TRBJ2-6	.
CATSAPGEAEAFF	TGTGCCACCAGTGCCCCCGGTGAGGCTGAAGCTTTCTTT	TRBV24-1	once	13	TRBJ1-1	.
CASSEGPEAYGYTF	TGTGCCAGCAGTGAAGGGCCAGAGGCCTATGGCTACACCTTC	TRBV2	.	14	TRBJ1-2	.
CASRQRGLLDSPLHF	TGTGCCAGTAGGCAACGGGGACTGCTCGATTCACCCCTCCACTTT	TRBV19	.	15	TRBJ1-6	.
CASSPAPDGQGATGYTF	TGTGCCAGCAGCCCTGCCCCGGATGGACAGGGGGCGACTGGCTACACCTTC	TRBV13	.	17	TRBJ1-2	TRBD1
CASSSRRGDEQYF	TGTGCCAGCAGTTCACGGCGGGGTGACGAGCAGTACTTC	TRBV6-2/TRBV6-3	.	13	TRBJ2-7	.
CASSEGGGSYNEQFF	TGTGCCAGCAGTGAAGGGGGGGGCTCCTACAATGAGCAGTTCTTC	TRBV6-1	.	15	TRBJ2-1	TRBD2
CASSWAGDYEQYF	TGTGCCAGCTCATGGGCAGGGGACTACGAGCAGTACTTC	TRBV19	once	13	TRBJ2-7	.
CASSEKSSGEITDTQYF	TGTGCCAGCAGTGAAAAAAGCTCGGGGGAGATCACAGATACGCAGTATTTT	TRBV2	.	17	TRBJ2-3	.
CASGRTGVSNQPQHF	TGTGCCAGCGGACGAACGGGGGTCAGCAATCAGCCCCAGCATTTT	TRBV27	.	15	TRBJ1-5	.
CASSLEGADTQYF	TGTGCCAGCAGCTTAGAGGGGGCAGATACGCAGTATTTT	TRBV11-3	.	13	TRBJ2-3	.
CASSVDPGPTDTQYF	TGTGCCAGCAGCGTAGACCCGGGGCCCACAGATACGCAGTATTTT	TRBV9	.	15	TRBJ2-3	.
CSASPPGARGYTF	TGCAGTGCTAGTCCCCCGGGGGCTCGTGGCTACACCTTC	TRBV20-1	.	13	TRBJ1-2	.
CASSSNPRDREPVEKLFF	TGTGCCAGCAGCTCTAACCCCCGGGACAGGGAACCCGTTGAAAAACTGTTTTTT	TRBV7-8	once	18	TRBJ1-4	TRBD1
CASSRDRRSYEQYF	TGTGCCAGCAGTAGGGACAGGCGCTCCTACGAGCAGTACTTC	TRBV2	.	14	TRBJ2-7	TRBD1
CASSPGGSGQPQHF	TGTGCCAGCAGCCCAGGGGGCAGCGGTCAGCCCCAGCATTTT	TRBV6-2/TRBV6-3	once	14	TRBJ1-5	TRBD1
CASSLGQGRTEAFF	TGCGCCAGCAGCTTAGGACAGGGGCGTACTGAAGCTTTCTTT	TRBV5-1	once	14	TRBJ1-1	TRBD1
CASSVDRGQGEQYF	TGTGCCAGCAGCGTCGACAGGGGGCAGGGCGAGCAGTACTTC	TRBV2	.	14	TRBJ2-7	TRBD1
CASSKGTISSSSYNEQFF	TGTGCCAGTAGTAAGGGGACTATTTCAAGCAGCTCCTACAATGAGCAGTTCTTC	TRBV19	.	18	TRBJ2-1	TRBD2
CASSREMDGFYEQYF	TGTGCCAGCAGCCGAGAAATGGACGGCTTTTACGAGCAGTACTTC	TRBV4-2	.	15	TRBJ2-7	.
CASSLGGTSGATQYF	TGTGCCAGCAGCTTGGGAGGGACTAGCGGGGCCACGCAGTATTTT	TRBV5-4	.	15	TRBJ2-3	TRBD2
CASSQAGTGNQPQHF	TGTGCCAGCAGCCAAGCGGGGACGGGCAATCAGCCCCAGCATTTT	TRBV4-2	.	15	TRBJ1-5	.
CASSQTGTRVNEKLFF	TGTGCCAGCAGCCAAACCGGGACGAGGGTAAATGAAAAACTGTTTTTT	TRBV28	.	16	TRBJ1-4	.